This TCR beta chain was captured in a study of blood T cell repertoires in COVID-19 (dated by TCRdb to the early 2020s). Broadly, across the study: Samples covering the acute and convalescent phases of COVID-19 were provided by collaborators in the United States, Italy and Spain. The prospective study material was composed of cDNA or gDNA derived from T cells, B-cell-depleted T cells, or PBMCs. The dataset comprised deeply sampled blood TCRbeta repertoires from subjects exposed to, actively infected with, or recovered from COVID-19. The repertoires were made available in a free public database intended to serve as a resource for research on the immune response to SARS-CoV-2. Samples came from the ongoing ImmuneRACE study (first 160 participants) plus 1,254 subjects from 6 global collaborators. Sample metadata almost always included a de-identified subject ID, COVID-19 status, age in years and sex. Where available, HLA class I and class II types were taken from metadata supplied by the sample provider and were not determined by assay-based typing. Broad study findings and their caveats: The amount of clinical and demographic metadata varied by source and participant and was provided uncurated.

The V end gives up 3 bases and the J end 7 bases, leaving 7 bases in the junction not matched to a gene. CDR1 and CDR2 are drawn from the germline V gene (reference sequence): SGHKS, YYEKEE. The CDR3 runs 15 amino acids, cysteine and phenylalanine included. The only DNA kept is the CDR3, 45 bases in frame from the first base. The immunoSEQ Assay, a bias-controlled multiplex PCR, was used to amplify TCRbeta CDR3 regions from genomic DNA. In the source study's methods: The number of nucleated cells in each sample was estimated by amplification of reference gene primers within the assay. To quantify the absolute abundance of each unique TCRbeta CDR3 rearrangement, sequence reads were collapsed and filtered. For each sample, productive Simpson clonality was calculated as the square root of Simpson's diversity index over productive rearrangements. Here the immuneACCESS table is served through TCRdb, limited to in-frame sequences with V and J called. Missing clones are a known gap in these copies; in checked studies unresolved V genes cover under half, and the rest lacks a known reason. The DNA gave D and trimming, while V, J and clone size come from that table. The sample contains approximately 200,000 clones, about four fifths of them found a single time. The ten most abundant clones make up approximately 7.9% of the sample.

Participants in the prospective study were aged about 18 to 90 years, lived in 20 to 25 United States geographic areas, and enrolled through a virtual design. In the prospective study, cohorts were assigned on the basis of participant-reported clinical history obtained from a screening survey and a study questionnaire. For ImmuneRACE Cohort 3, a participant was defined as recovered based on two consecutive negative NP/OP PCR tests, clearance by a healthcare professional, or resolution of symptoms. Each participant in the prospective study had whole blood, serum and a nasopharyngeal or oropharyngeal swab collected by mobile phlebotomists. Over an approximately 2-month period, participants in the prospective study had the option of providing additional blood draws and questionnaires. Blood samples from the prospective study were shipped frozen or at room temperature prior to DNA extraction. Notes on this clone: Its antigen target is currently unknown. Per-nucleotide qualities are absent, and no much larger clonotype sits a single base away.

The source of this sequence is a man in his forties who had recovered from COVID-19. The sample consisted of PBMCs or T cells enriched from blood (not recorded which). This sequence uses TRBV5-5 and TRBJ2-2; 9 junctional bases match TRBD1. In nucleotides, the sequence is TGTGCCAGCAGCTCCCGGGACAGGGTGGACGGGGAGCTGTTTTTT. Protein translation: CASSSRDRVDGELFF. Outside the CDR3, residues come from the reference TRBV5-5 and TRBJ2-2 proteins, so the full variable domain is: DAGVTQSPTHLIKTRGQQVTLRCSPISGHKSVSWYQQVLGQGPQFIFQYYEKEERGRGNFPDRFSARQFPNYSSELNVNALLLGDSALYLCASSSRDRVDGELFFGEGSRLTVL.